One T cell receptor beta chain is described in this entry. As yet, its antigen is unknown. Libraries were prepared by immunoSEQ multiplex PCR; TCRdb keeps only in-frame clonotypes and omits some of them. Of roughly 180,000 clones in the sample, roughly 94% are singletons; the top ten hold approximately 0.64%. The data were obtained in a study of T cell responses to AZD1222 COVID-19 vaccine. Study-wide findings and caveats: White British ancestry dominated among donors, who included more females, and clonal diversity was possibly underestimated. Of spike-specific TCRs, nearly half reportedly target regions left unmutated in variants.

The TCR was taken from an adult in good health. This sample comprised peripheral blood, obtained on day 0 of AZD1222 vaccination.

The CDR3 reads CVVTGLRETQYF. In DNA form, the CDR3 reads TGTGTCGTGACAGGGTTAAGAGAGACCCAGTACTTC. V gene TRBV28 combines with J gene TRBJ2-5; 7 bases map to TRBD1. CDR3 length: 12 residues. CDR1 is MDHEN and CDR2 is SYDVKM in the germline V gene.